Included here is one T cell receptor (beta chain) sequence, with context. The antigen is undetermined. The data derive from a study of CD8 T cells in ankylosing spondylitis. Study outcomes and limitations: Ankylosing spondylitis blood appeared to be characterized by a TCR beta motif of roughly eight highly homologous variants.

The V and J ends lost 7 bases and 6 bases respectively, with 15 bases between them. Germline V CDR1 and CDR2: MNHNS, SASEGT. The CDR3 spans 13 residues. MiXCR, applied by TCRdb to the 5' RACE reads, yields one record per CDR3 protein. The sample consists of about 540,000 distinct CDR3 sequences, over 9.5% of them appearing once. The TCR sequence derives from a male donor with ankylosing spondylitis. Sequenced sample: blood, either unsorted or a sorted T cell fraction (not recorded which). The rearrangement uses TRBV6-1 and TRBJ1-1; tentatively, D is TRBD1 (6 bases). CDR3 amino acids: CASIRGQGAEAFF. The CDR3 region has the DNA TGTGCCAGCATCAGGGGCCAGGGCGCTGAAGCTTTCTTT.